This T cell receptor beta chain was recovered during a study of long-term antiretroviral therapy in people with HIV. Study background: Earliest sampling preceded the 2015 immediate-ART recommendation by about a decade. Study-wide results and limits: Clones with expansion before ART led the repertoire at all time points. Diversity increased after ART yet remained lower than in transplant donor controls.

Researchers ran immunoSEQ v3.0 at survey level. The table came from immunoSEQ multiplex PCR; TCRdb's copy has only in-frame clones and leaves some out. The sample has under 20,000 clones; around 85% are singletons. Comments on this clone: Its antigen remains unknown.

Participants who had HIV were, without exception, treated in the United States. The sequenced sample was unsorted PBMCs, obtained just before starting antiretroviral therapy. This TCR derives from a man aged 40-49 years with HIV.

CDR3 protein: CASREDRWRDYGYTF. In DNA, the CDR3 is TGTGCCAGCAGAGAGGACAGGTGGAGGGATTATGGCTACACCTTC. The chain uses TRBV6-6 and TRBJ1-2; 7 nucleotides align to TRBD1. The CDR3 runs to 15 residues. Trimming removed 6 bases from V and 5 bases from J; junction bases left unmatched: 12. CDR1 is MNHNY, CDR2 SVGAGI, per germline (reference sequence).